This entry lists 29 T cell receptor beta chains sequenced from one sample in a study of OX40 agonist ivuxolimab in advanced cancers. Method: immunoSEQ multiplex PCR; TCRdb's copy keeps in-frame clones and lacks some. The sample has about 40,000 clones, about 85% seen once; the top ten hold roughly 39%. The specimen was CD4+ or CD8+ T cells sorted from blood, collected in a trial of the OX40 agonist ivuxolimab. The receptors here all came from an adult with an advanced solid tumor such as melanoma, head and neck, liver or kidney cancer.

The count of this clone is one. This chain links TRBV4-2 with TRBJ2-2, with D unresolved. The CDR3 runs to 16 residues. Germline values: CDR1 LGHNA, CDR2 YNFKEQ. Trimming took 2 bases from V and 2 from J, leaving 12 bases between them. This CDR3 reads CASSQRTDQNTGELFF. The CDR3 bases are TGTGCCAGCAGCCAAAGGACGGACCAAAACACCGGGGAGCTGTTTTTT.

The gene calls are TRBV19 and TRBJ1-1; D might be TRBD1 (5 bases). CDR1 is LNHDA and CDR2 is SQIVND in the germline V gene (reference sequence). V was shortened by 7 bases and J by 4 bases, with 16 bases between the two germline ends. The CDR3 covers 14 residues. CDR3 loop: CASTGGPGGTEAFF. The CDR3 DNA is TGTGCCAGTACGGGAGGTCCGGGGGGCACTGAAGCTTTCTTT.

The chain is built from TRBV28 and TRBJ1-2; 8 nucleotides align to TRBD1. Per the germline V gene, CDR1 is MDHEN and CDR2 is SYDVKM. The V segment lost 6 bases and the J segment 5 bases; nucleotides outside the gene matches: 14. This CDR3 has 16 amino acids. The CDR3 DNA reads TGTGCCAGCAGACACGGACAGGGCCCCTTTTATTATGGCTACACCTTC. This sequence encodes CASRHGQGPFYYGYTF.

V is TRBV9 and J is TRBJ2-5; 9 bases match TRBD2. Per germline, CDR1 SGDLS and CDR2 YYNGEE. The CDR3 runs 15 residues. V gave up 0 bases and J gave up 5 bases; unmatched junction bases: 5. The CDR3 bases are TGTGCCAGCAGCGTAGAGGCGGGAGGGGGGGAGACCCAGTACTTC. This gives the protein CASSVEAGGGETQYF.

This chain joins TRBV20-1 and TRBJ2-3; the D call may be TRBD1 or TRBD2 (5 bases each). V was pared by 5 bases and J by 6 bases, with 9 bases between. This CDR3 is built from 11 residues. In germline, CDR1 is DFQATT, CDR2 SNEGSKA (reference sequence). The CDR3 DNA reads TGCAGTGCTGAGGGGTTTGATACGCAGTATTTT. Encoded protein: CSAEGFDTQYF.

The rearrangement joins TRBV19 to TRBJ2-2; 9 nucleotides line up with TRBD1. The ends lost 0 bases at V and 5 bases at J; junction bases unmatched: 7. Germline V gene data show CDR1 as LNHDA and CDR2 as SQIVND (reference sequence). CDR3 length: 17 residues. CDR3 DNA sequence: TGTGCCAGTAGTATAGAGGGACAGGGTAGGAAGACCGGGGAGCTGTTTTTT. Translated: CASSIEGQGRKTGELFF.

The CDR3 is CASSLLRGAVEKLFF. The CDR3 region has the DNA TGTGCCAGCAGTTTATTGCGGGGGGCTGTTGAAAAACTGTTTTTT. This chain uses TRBV28 with TRBJ1-4, with D possibly matching TRBD1 (6 bases). V lost 1 base and J 7 bases, leaving 13 bases between the germline ends. The CDR3 covers 15 residues. Germline CDR1 and CDR2: MDHEN and SYDVKM. Complete variable domain (other parts from reference TRBV28 and TRBJ1-4): DVKVTQSSRYLVKRTGEKVFLECVQDMDHENMFWYRQDPGLGLRLIYFSYDVKMKEKGDIPEGYSVSREKKERFSLILESASTNQTSMYLCASSLLRGAVEKLFFGSGTQLSVL.

This chain connects TRBV7-2 to TRBJ1-4; D remains ambiguous. The germline V gene has CDR1 SGHTA and CDR2 FQGNSA. This CDR3 has 12 residues. V was shortened by 6 bases and J by 6 bases, with 8 bases between the two germline ends. CDR3 in DNA: TGTGCCAGCAGGGGCGGAGATGAAAAACTGTTTTTT. This codes for CASRGGDEKLFF.

The V call is TRBV10-3, the J call TRBJ2-5; no clear D gene. CDR3 length: 13 residues. Deletions cut 7 bases from V and 2 bases from J, with 11 bases between. The germline V gene has CDR1 ENHRY and CDR2 SYGVKD. DNA of the CDR3: TGTGCCATCAATGGCGACATTCAAGAGACCCAGTACTTC. Protein sequence: CAINGDIQETQYF.

The rearrangement joins TRBV2 to TRBJ2-3; 10 bases agree with TRBD2. Germline V lookup: CDR1 SNHLY, CDR2 FYNNEI. This CDR3 has 15 residues. With 7 bases clipped from V and 4 bases from J, the junction kept 8 bases outside the gene matches. CDR3 sequence: CASTAPGLAPDTQYF. The CDR3 DNA follows: TGTGCCAGCACCGCACCGGGACTAGCGCCAGATACGCAGTATTTT.

The genes are TRBV6-1 and TRBJ1-5; 8 bases map to TRBD1. The V gene end was trimmed by 6 bases and the J gene end by 0 bases; junction bases not matched to a gene: 1. This CDR3 has 14 residues. Looked up from germline, CDR1 is MNHNS and CDR2 is SASEGT. CDR3 nucleotides: TGTGCCAGCAGGGGACAGGTTAGCAATCAGCCCCAGCATTTT. Translation gives CASRGQVSNQPQHF.

The chain recombines TRBV9 with TRBJ2-5; 12 bases line up with TRBD1. The CDR3 is 14 amino acids. V was pared by 3 bases and J by 8 bases, with 5 bases of the junction left unmatched. Germline loops: CDR1 SGDLS, CDR2 YYNGEE. The CDR3 region is CASSAWDRGPTQYF. CDR3 bases: TGTGCCAGCAGCGCGTGGGACAGGGGGCCTACCCAGTACTTC.

The chain recombines TRBV6-1 with TRBJ1-2; D ambiguous. Germline V gives CDR1 MNHNS, CDR2 SASEGT. The V and J ends lost 4 bases and 4 bases respectively, with 13 bases between them. This CDR3 spans 14 amino acids. The CDR3 sequence is CASSVGRSSYGYTF. The CDR3 DNA reads TGTGCCAGCAGTGTGGGCAGGTCCTCCTATGGCTACACCTTC.

The rearrangement links TRBV15 to TRBJ2-7, with D uncertain. The V and J ends lost 0 bases and 4 bases respectively, with 10 bases between them. The CDR3 is made up of 14 amino acids. CDR1 and CDR2 from the germline V gene are LNHNV and YYDKDF (reference sequence). This chain's CDR3 is CATSRDRIGYEQYF. CDR3 nucleotides: TGTGCCACCAGCAGAGATCGCATCGGGTACGAGCAGTACTTC.

This rearrangement joins TRBV27 to TRBJ2-2, with TRBD2 matching over 10 bases. The length of the CDR3 is 18 residues. Germline loops: CDR1 MNHEY, CDR2 SMNVEV (reference sequence). The V segment lost 1 base and the J segment 7 bases; nucleotides outside the gene matches: 12. CDR3 amino acids: CASSLYPSGGVLGGELFF. The DNA of the CDR3 is TGTGCCAGCAGTTTATACCCTAGCGGGGGTGTTTTGGGCGGGGAGCTGTTTTTT.

V usage is TRBV5-1 and J usage is TRBJ2-5, with TRBD2 matching 12 bases. The V gene end was trimmed by 6 bases and the J gene end by 4 bases; junction bases not matched to a gene: 4. CDR1 is SGHRS, CDR2 YFSETQ, per germline. The CDR3 extends over 14 amino acids. For the CDR3, the DNA is TGCGCCAGCAACCTAGCGGGGGGGCGAGAGACCCAGTACTTC. Protein product: CASNLAGGRETQYF.

The chain has TRBV7-6 and TRBJ1-3, with unresolved D. The CDR3 extends over 14 amino acids. Trimming shortened V by 0 bases and J by 4 bases, and 7 bases separated the two germline ends. Germline V lookup: CDR1 SGHVS, CDR2 FNYEAQ. In DNA, the CDR3 is TGTGCCAGCAGCTTAGCAGGGTCCGGAAACACCATATATTTT. It yields the protein CASSLAGSGNTIYF.

The chain links TRBV18 to TRBJ2-7, with 11 bases identical to TRBD1. Germline assignment: CDR1 KGHSH and CDR2 LQKENI. There are 18 residues in the CDR3. Unmatched junction bases numbered 12, after V lost 5 bases and J lost 0 bases. The CDR3 sequence: CASSAIRRGTGGSYEQYF. CDR3 DNA: TGTGCCAGCTCAGCCATTAGGAGAGGGACAGGGGGCTCCTACGAGCAGTACTTC.

This sequence joins TRBV2 and TRBJ1-4; 9 bases line up with TRBD1. The junction had 6 bases not matched to a gene; V was cut back by 7 bases and J by 3 bases. This CDR3 comprises 15 residues. Germline V gene sequence: CDR1 SNHLY, CDR2 FYNNEI. In nucleotides, the CDR3 is TGTGCCAGCAAGAAACAGGGGGCGCCTAATGAAAAACTGTTTTTT. Translation: CASKKQGAPNEKLFF.

The chain has TRBV4-1 and TRBJ1-4; D is uncertain. Trimming removed 3 bases from V and 2 bases from J, with 13 bases in between. The germline gives CDR1 MGHRA, CDR2 YSYEKL. The CDR3 extends over 16 amino acids. CDR3 sequence: CASSHSGRATNEKLFF. The CDR3 region has the DNA TGCGCCAGCAGCCATTCCGGCCGGGCGACTAATGAAAAACTGTTTTTT.

The chain couples TRBV6-5 to TRBJ2-3, with D uncertain. V lost 6 bases to trimming and J lost 0 bases, with 4 bases between them. Germline CDR1 is MNHEY and CDR2 is SVGAGI. The CDR3 has 12 residues. The CDR3 loop is CASRTSTDTQYF. Written as DNA, the CDR3 is TGTGCCAGCAGAACTAGCACAGATACGCAGTATTTT.

The chain combines TRBV19 with TRBJ1-1; D gene ambiguous. Trimming took 7 bases from V and 1 from J, leaving 7 bases between them. The germline V gene encodes CDR1 LNHDA and CDR2 SQIVND (reference sequence). This CDR3 has 12 residues. CDR3 nucleotides: TGTGCCAGTACCTGGAGGAACACTGAAGCTTTCTTT. Translating gives CASTWRNTEAFF.

The V call is TRBV13, the J call TRBJ2-1; a possible D gene is TRBD2 (5 bases). V shed 0 bases and J shed 2 bases, with 11 bases lying between them. Germline assignment: CDR1 PRHDT and CDR2 FYEKMQ (reference sequence). The CDR3 is made up of 16 amino acids. Here the CDR3 reads CASSLGRGDPYNEQFF. In nucleotides, the CDR3 is TGTGCCAGCAGCTTAGGCCGGGGAGACCCCTACAATGAGCAGTTCTTC.

The V gene is TRBV28, the J gene TRBJ1-3; D is unresolved. The ends were cut back, 5 bases at V and 0 bases at J, with 8 bases in the middle. Germline CDR1 is MDHEN and CDR2 is SYDVKM. The CDR3 has 14 amino acids. CDR3 nucleotide sequence: TGTGCCAGCAGTACAACCTACTCTGGAAACACCATATATTTT. This codes for CASSTTYSGNTIYF.

The V call is TRBV30, the J call TRBJ2-6; D gene unclear. There are 14 residues in the CDR3. CDR1 and CDR2 (germline): GTSNPN, SVGIG (reference sequence). With 7 bases removed from V and 4 bases from J, the gap between germline ends came to 14 bases. The CDR3 loop reads CASIWGSGANVLTF. Written as DNA, the CDR3 is TGTGCCTCAATCTGGGGTTCCGGGGCCAACGTCCTGACTTTC.

The chain recombines TRBV28 with TRBJ1-2; D unresolved. V lost 5 bases, J lost 0 bases, and 13 bases lay in between. The CDR3 spans 15 residues. CDR1 is MDHEN, CDR2 SYDVKM, per germline. The CDR3 loop is CASSPTPGPNYGYTF. The DNA of the CDR3 is TGTGCCAGCAGTCCCACTCCCGGGCCTAACTATGGCTACACCTTC.

This clone was counted a single time. The chain links TRBV14 to TRBJ1-2; a weak D match, TRBD1 (6 bases). Trimming removed 4 bases from V and 1 base from J, with 16 bases in between. Germline V lookup: CDR1 SGHDN, CDR2 FVKESK. The CDR3 spans 16 residues. The CDR3 loop is CASSLSRGALNYGYTF. DNA of the CDR3: TGTGCCAGCAGCCTATCTCGGGGGGCCCTTAACTATGGCTACACCTTC.

This sequence joins TRBV6-5 and TRBJ1-3; D call uncertain. The CDR3 runs to 13 residues. The V gene's germline CDR1 is MNHEY and CDR2 SVGAGI. V lost 10 bases to trimming and J lost 1 base, with 11 bases between them. CDR3 sequence reads: CATRPFSGNTIYF. Written as DNA, the CDR3 is TGTGCCACCCGACCGTTTTCTGGAAACACCATATATTTT.

In this sample, this clone turned up once. This rearrangement joins TRBV29-1 to TRBJ1-1; D ambiguous. CDR1 is SQVTM, CDR2 ANQGSEA, per germline. The length of the CDR3 is 12 residues. V dropped 6 bases and J dropped 0 bases, with 8 bases sitting between them. CDR3 nucleotides: TGCAGCGTCGGGGATTTGAACACTGAAGCTTTCTTT. This codes for CSVGDLNTEAFF.